The rows below give T cell receptor beta chains drawn from one sample of a study of blood T cell repertoires in COVID-19. The data were produced by immunoSEQ multiplex PCR, yet TCRdb's version contains in-frame clones alone and is incomplete. The sample includes 200,000 to 250,000 clones, about 80% of them seen just once. Sequencing was carried out using peripheral blood. The receptors were gathered from a woman aged 25 to 39 who had recovered from COVID-19. CDR3s leave out the opening cysteine and the closing phenylalanine or tryptophan. Fields, in order: J gene, V gene, CDR3 protein.

j_call: TRBJ1-1
v_call: TRBV7-2
cdr3_aa: ASSPIGGLNTEAF

j_call: TRBJ1-3
v_call: TRBV6-5
cdr3_aa: ASSSRRNTIY

j_call: TRBJ1-4
v_call: TRBV5-1
cdr3_aa: ASSSGLGATNEKLF

j_call: TRBJ1-2
v_call: TRBV2
cdr3_aa: ATALTGTGVHGYT

j_call: TRBJ2-5
v_call: TRBV10-1
cdr3_aa: ASSESVAGGETQY

j_call: TRBJ1-1
v_call: TRBV13
cdr3_aa: ASSLRDRGNTEAF

j_call: TRBJ2-2
v_call: TRBV6-6
cdr3_aa: ASSLGLAAGELF

j_call: TRBJ1-5
v_call: TRBV28
cdr3_aa: ASSFLGGGDQPQH

j_call: TRBJ2-2
v_call: TRBV19
cdr3_aa: ASSMRALAGGAGELF

j_call: TRBJ2-6
v_call: TRBV7-3
cdr3_aa: ASSQNSRDRASGANVLT